This TCR beta chain came from a study of blood T cell repertoires in COVID-19. The length of the CDR3 is 14 residues. CDR1 is MNHEY, CDR2 SVGAGI, per germline. The repertoire was sequenced with immunoSEQ multiplex PCR; TCRdb's copy has only in-frame clones and lacks some. Here the sample spans 150,000 to 200,000 clones, approximately 84% being singletons. The material sequenced was PBMCs or T cells enriched from blood (not recorded which). The sequence came from a woman aged 40 to 49 with acute COVID-19. The chain links TRBV6-5 to TRBJ2-5, with 10 bases identical to TRBD2. CDR3 protein: CAVSGRTHQETQYF. The CDR3 DNA reads as TGTGCAGTTAGCGGGAGGACCCACCAAGAGACCCAGTACTTC.